Here is one T cell receptor beta chain with its context. Its specificity is not known. The second PCR ran roughly 6 to 11 cycles with a sample-barcoded 5' primer and J-beta primers. TCRdb analysed the 5' RACE reads with MiXCR anew, one entry per CDR3 protein. This sample carries about 800,000 distinct CDR3 sequences, more than 20% of them seen once, and the ten largest clones take 3.7%. Peripheral blood samples of around 9.3 milliliters were drawn from each donor. The data originate from a study of blood T cells in healthy people across ages. Whole-study findings and limits: Diversity estimates drawn from one million T cells were deemed underestimates.

This CDR3 is 12 amino acids long. With 4 bases removed from V and 7 bases from J, the gap between germline ends came to 13 bases. Looked up from germline, CDR1 is SQVTM and CDR2 is ANQGSEA. The data were also submitted as part of a second study, on T cells of mothers and their children. Turning to that study: Unrelated pairs and related pairs have their TCR recombination output shaped similarly by thymic selection.

The sequence derives from a boy aged 5-17 years in good health. Sequencing was done on a sample of blood. This chain links TRBV29-1 with TRBJ1-2; no firm D call. The CDR3 region is CSVGTQDGGYTF. The CDR3, as DNA: TGCAGCGTTGGAACCCAAGACGGTGGCTACACCTTC. Full variable domain (remainder filled in from reference TRBV29-1 and TRBJ1-2): SAVISQKPSRDICQRGTSLTIQCQVDSQVTMMFWYRQQPGQSLTLIATANQGSEATYESGFVIDKFPISRPNLTFSTLTVSNMSPEDSSIYLCSVGTQDGGYTFGSGTRLTVV.